This T cell receptor beta chain was captured by sequencing in a study of shared clonotypes between healthy human individuals (dated by TCRdb to the early 2020s). Regarding the complete study: A few men and a couple of women, aged 18 to 49 years, made up the cohort. Blood TCR repertoires of a handful of healthy adults were deeply sequenced to estimate repertoire size and the extent of clonotype sharing between individuals. To increase sequencing depth and limit assay-specific biases, TCR repertoire library preparation and sequencing were carried out by different laboratories using diverse techniques. Per donor, leukapheresis produced somewhere between about 0.9 and 10 billion PBMCs.

As concerns this clone: The target of this receptor is not known. No base quality information exists; no much larger clone differs at one position.

The donors were healthy, HIV-negative adults who had no recently reported acute infections or vaccinations. All donors were Caucasian adults living in Nashville, Tennessee, USA. For unsorted samples, tens of millions of PBMCs were counted, and genomic DNA was extracted using the QIAamp DNA Blood Mini kit. Blood was obtained by leukapheresis, after which PBMCs were separated by Ficoll-Histopaque density gradient centrifugation and cryopreserved in liquid nitrogen vapor phase. Using the deep immunoSEQ assay, TCR CDR3 regions were amplified from genomic DNA by multiplex PCR. For each cell subset, the extracted genomic DNA was distributed evenly across all wells of several immunoSEQ 96-well plates, and each plate served as one replicate. For unsorted PBMC, 300 ng of genomic DNA, equivalent to around 30,000 T cell genomes, went into each replicate PCR. Ten immunoSEQ deep assay plates were used to sequence unsorted PBMC genomic DNA. The purified libraries were quantified using a Qubit 3.0 fluorometer, sized with a Bioanalyzer 2100, and then quantified again using the KAPA Library Quantification kit. Every immunoSEQ 96-well plate was sequenced on a dedicated single-read 150-cycle Illumina NextSeq 550 flow cell. In the paper's pipeline: Because the immunoSEQ output held only junctional sequences and lacked quality scores, the filtering could not match the filtering applied to full-length reads. To assign V/J genes and CDR3, sequences were annotated against IMGT germline references using PyIR, a Python wrapper for IgBLAST v1.9. Reads were filtered out if the reads had weak V/J assignments (E-value above 1e-6), no CDR3, stop codons, out-of-frame junctions, or ambiguous translated residues. V3J clonotypes were defined by identical inferred V gene, J gene, and CDR3 amino acid sequence. Percentage overlap between repertoires was calculated by dividing the number of shared unique clonotypes by the size of the smaller repertoire. RTK rarefaction, the Chao1 estimator, and Recon v2.1 estimates of unobserved clonotypes were used to assess repertoire richness. This immuneACCESS table, as held by TCRdb, lists in-frame sequences with V and J called but not all clones. Of the missing ones, under half trace to an unresolved V gene in checked studies; the others have no known cause. V, J and clone size were drawn from that table, and D and trimming were deduced from the DNA. This sample comprises 550,000 to 600,000 clones, just over 75% of them detected only once. Around 12% of the sample belongs to the ten largest clones.

Here is what the overall study found, with its caveats: Only blood was sampled, and tissue TCR repertoires likely differ from those in blood. The small number of donors limited the genetic and exposure-history diversity represented. Based on pairwise subsampling, the degree of clonotype sharing among donors was expected to be affected by sequencing depth.

The clonotype was recovered from a woman between 40 and 55 years old in good health. Some clones in this sample may be carry-over from other donors' samples. The sample taken for sequencing was PBMCs.

The CDR3 region has the sequence CASSRGGEGDTEAFF. The base sequence is TGTGCCAGCAGCCGAGGAGGGGAGGGGGACACTGAAGCTTTCTTT. The chain links TRBV28 with TRBJ1-1; D gene: possibly TRBD1, on 6 matching bases. CDR1 MDHEN and CDR2 SYDVKM are derived from the germline V gene. Taken from cysteine to phenylalanine, the CDR3 has 15 residues. Kept here is only the CDR3 DNA, which spans 45 bases and is read in frame from base 1. Relative to germline, V is 6 bases shorter and J is 3 bases shorter, with 17 bases between their ends. When the CDR3 is completed using the reference TRBV28 and TRBJ1-1 genes on either side, the full variable domain is DVKVTQSSRYLVKRTGEKVFLECVQDMDHENMFWYRQDPGLGLRLIYFSYDVKMKEKGDIPEGYSVSREKKERFSLILESASTNQTSMYLCASSRGGEGDTEAFFGQGTRLTVV.